A selection of T cell receptor beta chains follows, all from one sample in a study of a mutant IDH1 vaccine in newly diagnosed glioma. Their target antigens are unknown. Clones were sequenced by immunoSEQ multiplex PCR, and TCRdb holds only the in-frame ones, with some missing. The table lists 100,000 to 150,000 clones, about 80% of them singletons. Sequencing used PBMCs, obtained from a glioma patient whose treatment included an IDH1 peptide vaccine. The source of these receptors is a man aged 35 to 55 with glioma. CDR3s include the opening cysteine and the closing phenylalanine or tryptophan. A D gene is named only where the DNA matches it firmly. Size is omitted from some rows. Given values are once, few, many or a class for expanded clones.

>.|TRBV29-1|once|TRBJ2-7
TGCAGCGTTGAAGATCAGGTGGGTTACGAGCAGTACTTC
CSVEDQVGYEQYF
>TRBD1|TRBV27|.|TRBJ2-5
TGTGCCAGCAGTTTAAGTTCGGGACAGCAAGAGACCCAGTACTTC
CASSLSSGQQETQYF
>TRBD1|TRBV18|.|TRBJ1-2
TGTGCCAGCTCACCTACAGGGGATCTCTATGGCTACACCTTC
CASSPTGDLYGYTF
>.|TRBV5-1|once|TRBJ2-3
TGCGCCAGCAGCTCCCTGTCTAGTGGAGATACGCAGTATTTT
CASSSLSSGDTQYF
>TRBD1|TRBV2|.|TRBJ1-1
TGTGCCAGGGGACAGGGGAACACTGAAGCTTTCTTT
CARGQGNTEAFF
>TRBD1|TRBV9|.|TRBJ1-6
TGTGCCAGCAGTAACCACCGGGACAGCTCCTATAATTCACCCCTCCACTTT
CASSNHRDSSYNSPLHF
>TRBD1|TRBV29-1|.|TRBJ2-5
TGCAGCGTTATTCCCCCCGGGACAGGGTTAAAGTACTTC
CSVIPPGTGLKYF
>.|TRBV5-6|.|TRBJ2-5
TGTGCCAGCAGCTTAGAAGAGACCCAGTACTTC
CASSLEETQYF
>.|TRBV6-1|.|TRBJ1-6
TGTGCCAGCAGTGAAGTAGGAACAGGACCACCCCTCCACTTT
CASSEVGTGPPLHF
>.|TRBV19|.|TRBJ1-2
TGTGCCAGTAGTACTCTCTCTGGTGGCTACACCTTC
CASSTLSGGYTF
>TRBD1|TRBV6-6|.|TRBJ2-3
TGTGCCAGCAGTTACGGGGGACAGTCCACAGATACGCAGTATTTT
CASSYGGQSTDTQYF
>.|TRBV5-1|.|TRBJ2-7
TGCGCCAGCAGCTTGGGCCAACAGTACTACGAGCAGTACTTC
CASSLGQQYYEQYF
>.|TRBV29-1|few|TRBJ2-1
TGCAGCGTTGAAAGGTCTCAGACGGGGGCCTACAATGAGCAGTTCTTC
CSVERSQTGAYNEQFF
>.|TRBV29-1|.|TRBJ1-3
TGCAGCGTTGTTACTCACTCTGGAAACACCATATATTTT
CSVVTHSGNTIYF
>.|TRBV15|.|TRBJ2-2
TGTGCCACCAGCAGAGATCGACATCTTGGCGGGGAGCTGTTTTTT
CATSRDRHLGGELFF
>.|TRBV7-3|.|TRBJ1-1
TGTGCCAGCAGCCTAGTGGGGGGGCCAGCCAGCACTGAAGCTTTCTTT
CASSLVGGPASTEAFF
>.|TRBV4-1|.|TRBJ1-2
TGCGCCAGCAGCCAAGGAGGTGCAGGGAACTATGGCTACACCTTC
CASSQGGAGNYGYTF
>TRBD1|TRBV7-2|.|TRBJ1-2
TGTGCCAGCAGCCCCCGGGGGAAGGGGGCTGACTATGGCTACACCTTC
CASSPRGKGADYGYTF
>TRBD1|TRBV7-8|.|TRBJ1-4
TGTGCCAGCAGCTTAGCGGGACAGGGAGAGGAAAAACTGTTTTTT
CASSLAGQGEEKLFF
>TRBD1|TRBV11-2|.|TRBJ2-6
TGTGCCAGCAGCACCACAGGGGCTGGGGCCAACGTCCTGACTTTC
CASSTTGAGANVLTF
>.|TRBV5-6|.|TRBJ1-1
TGTGCCAGCAGTTGGGACTTGAACACTGAAGCTTTCTTT
CASSWDLNTEAFF
>.|TRBV6-5|.|TRBJ1-2
TGTGCCAGCAGTTACAACGCTAACTATGGCTACACCTTC
CASSYNANYGYTF
>TRBD1|TRBV29-1|once|TRBJ2-2
TGCAGCGTTGCAGGGGGCAGGGGCACCGGGGAGCTGTTTTTT
CSVAGGRGTGELFF
>.|TRBV7-8|.|TRBJ2-1
TGTGCCAGCAGCCCCTATAGGGTCTCCTACAATGAGCAGTTCTTC
CASSPYRVSYNEQFF
>.|TRBV7-9|.|TRBJ1-4
TGTGCCGGTACCGGGACTGAAAAACTGTTTTTT
CAGTGTEKLFF
>TRBD1|TRBV7-3|.|TRBJ1-5
TGTGCCAGTGCTCGGACAGGGGGCGATCAGCCCCAGCATTTT
CASARTGGDQPQHF
>.|TRBV4-3|.|TRBJ2-1
TGCGCCAGCAGCCAAGGTCTGAAAAGCACGAATGAGCAGTTCTTC
CASSQGLKSTNEQFF
>.|TRBV5-4|.|TRBJ2-7
TGTGCCAGCAGACGTGGGCCTTTGGCCTACGAGCAGTACTTC
CASRRGPLAYEQYF
>TRBD1|TRBV9|.|TRBJ1-2
TGTGCCAGCAGCGAACAGGGGGTTGGTGGCTACACCTTC
CASSEQGVGGYTF
>.|TRBV19|.|TRBJ1-2
TGTGCCAGTAGAGTCAGGGGATACGGCTACACCTTC
CASRVRGYGYTF
>.|TRBV13|once|TRBJ1-1
TGTGCCAGCAGCTTAGGCGTGGGGAAACTCATGAACACTGAAGCTTTCTTT
CASSLGVGKLMNTEAFF
>.|TRBV19|.|TRBJ1-3
TGTGCCAGTAGTGGAGGGGTGGCAAACACCATATATTTT
CASSGGVANTIYF
>TRBD2|TRBV25-1|.|TRBJ2-1
TGTGCCAGCAGTGATCTTCTCAGCGGGAGTGTCGACAATGAGCAGTTCTTC
CASSDLLSGSVDNEQFF
>.|TRBV7-2|.|TRBJ2-1
TGTGCCAGCAGCTTTGGACAGTTTGTCCGTGAGCAGTTCTTC
CASSFGQFVREQFF
>.|TRBV28|.|TRBJ2-1
TGTGCCAGCAGGTCCCCGGGACTTTACAATGAGCAGTTCTTC
CASRSPGLYNEQFF
>.|TRBV18|.|TRBJ1-6
TGTGCCAGCTCACCTGGGCGTAATTCACCCCTCCACTTT
CASSPGRNSPLHF
>TRBD1|TRBV19|few|TRBJ1-1
TGTGCCAGTAGTAGGGCAGGGGGTTTGATGAACACTGAAGCTTTCTTT
CASSRAGGLMNTEAFF
>.|TRBV9|.|TRBJ2-3
TGTGCCAGCAGCGTAGTAAGCGGACCCACAGATACGCAGTATTTT
CASSVVSGPTDTQYF
>.|TRBV14|.|TRBJ1-1
TGTGCCAGCAGCCCTGAGTGGGGAGGGTACACTGAAGCTTTCTTT
CASSPEWGGYTEAFF
>.|TRBV28|.|TRBJ1-1
TGTGCCAGCAACCCTCTTTTAGCCCTGGGGAACACTGAAGCTTTCTTT
CASNPLLALGNTEAFF
>.|TRBV9|.|TRBJ2-3
TGTGCCAGCAGCGTAGGGGCAGGACCCACAGATACGCAGTATTTT
CASSVGAGPTDTQYF
>TRBD1|TRBV30|.|TRBJ2-7
TGTGCCTTGGCCGGGACAGGGCTTTACGAGCAGTACTTC
CALAGTGLYEQYF
>.|TRBV5-4|.|TRBJ2-1
TGTGCCAGCAGCCCGGGGAGATCATACGAGCAGTTCTTC
CASSPGRSYEQFF
>.|TRBV29-1|.|TRBJ2-1
TGCAGCGGGAGCTTCAATGAGCAGTTCTTC
CSGSFNEQFF
>.|TRBV6-5|.|TRBJ2-7
TGTGCCAGCAGTTACATCCGGGACATCACTCCCTACGAGCAGTACTTC
CASSYIRDITPYEQYF
>.|TRBV18|.|TRBJ1-2
TGTGCCAGCTCACCCCAGGGTTCTAACTATGGCTACACCTTC
CASSPQGSNYGYTF
>.|TRBV7-2|.|TRBJ1-1
TGTGCCAGCAGCTTTCTAGTTGAAGCTTTCTTT
CASSFLVEAFF